Following are 2 T cell receptor beta chains from one sample sequenced in a study of naive and memory T cell subsets. The beta constant-region primer was an equimolar mix of two oligonucleotides covering TRBC1 and TRBC2. Via MiXCR, TCRdb re-called the UMI-ligation and nested PCR reads, giving one row per CDR3 protein. The data show around 160,000 distinct CDR3 sequences, over 15% seen once. Input material: naive CD4+ T cells from blood. All receptors come from a human donor in good health.

This clonotype was counted a few times. V usage is TRBV20-1 and J usage is TRBJ2-5, with 9 bases identical to TRBD2. Losses at the gene ends were 2 bases for V and 1 base for J; bases not matched to a gene: 5. The CDR3 totals 15 residues. CDR1 and CDR2 from the germline V gene are DFQATT and SNEGSKA (reference sequence). This CDR3 is CSARSTSGSQETQYF. The CDR3 DNA is TGCAGTGCTAGATCGACTAGCGGTTCCCAAGAGACCCAGTACTTC.

There are a few counts of this clonotype. The chain carries TRBV2 and TRBJ2-2; 8 bases fit TRBD2. V gave up 4 bases and J gave up 4 bases; unmatched junction bases: 8. CDR1 and CDR2 from the germline V gene are SNHLY and FYNNEI. CDR3 length equals 16 residues. CDR3 DNA sequence: TGTGCCAGCAGTGGCCCGGGACTAGGTGGCACCGGGGAGCTGTTTTTT. It is translated as CASSGPGLGGTGELFF.